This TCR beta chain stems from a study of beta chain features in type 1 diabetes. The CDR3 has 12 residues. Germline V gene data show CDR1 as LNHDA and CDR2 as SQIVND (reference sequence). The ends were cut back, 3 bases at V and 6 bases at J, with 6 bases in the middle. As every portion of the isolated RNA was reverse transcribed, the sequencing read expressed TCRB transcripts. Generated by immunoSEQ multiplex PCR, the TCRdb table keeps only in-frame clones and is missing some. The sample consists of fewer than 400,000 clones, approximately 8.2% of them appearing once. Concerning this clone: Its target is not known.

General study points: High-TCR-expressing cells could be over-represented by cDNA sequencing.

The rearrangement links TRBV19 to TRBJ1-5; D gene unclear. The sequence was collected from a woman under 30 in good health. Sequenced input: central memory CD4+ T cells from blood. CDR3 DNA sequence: TGTGCCAGTAGTATGGGAGCTCAGCCCCAGCATTTT. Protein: CASSMGAQPQHF.